The sequence of this TCR beta chain was determined in a study of T cell responses to AZD1222 COVID-19 vaccine. The length of the CDR3 is 13 residues. Trimming cost V 1 base and J 6 bases, with 10 bases left between them. CDR1 is SNHLY, CDR2 FYNNEI, per germline. General study results and limits: The span of vaccine-associated CD4 TCRs extended across spike, with dominance at 160-218 and 743-854. A mostly white British donor set with more females was recruited, and clonal diversity was possibly underestimated. Of the AZD1222 recipients, only 5 to 7 were seropositive at baseline. Spike-specific TCR breadth and depth rose after two AZD1222 doses.

Details on this clone: Its antigen is unknown.

This table comes from immunoSEQ multiplex PCR, and its TCRdb copy is limited to in-frame clones, with some not included. The table shows 100,000 or so clones, with more than 75% occurring only once. This sequence was found in an adult who received the AZD1222 COVID-19 vaccine. The chain combines TRBV2 with TRBJ2-7; weak D call: TRBD1 (5 bases). The material was peripheral blood, obtained 28 days after the second AZD1222 dose. In nucleotides, the CDR3 is TGTGCCAGCAGTGAAGTAGGGGTGACCGAGCAGTACTTC. Its protein product is CASSEVGVTEQYF.